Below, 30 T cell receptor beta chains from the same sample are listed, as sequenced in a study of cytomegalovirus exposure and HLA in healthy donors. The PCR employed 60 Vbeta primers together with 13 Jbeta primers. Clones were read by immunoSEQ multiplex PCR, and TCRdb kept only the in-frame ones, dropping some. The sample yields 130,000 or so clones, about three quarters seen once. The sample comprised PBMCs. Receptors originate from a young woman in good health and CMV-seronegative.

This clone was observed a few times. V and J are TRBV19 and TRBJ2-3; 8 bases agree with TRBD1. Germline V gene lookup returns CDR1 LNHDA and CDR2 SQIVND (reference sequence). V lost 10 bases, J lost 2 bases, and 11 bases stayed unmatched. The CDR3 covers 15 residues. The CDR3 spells CAILRGRINTDTQYF. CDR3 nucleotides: TGTGCCATTCTCAGGGGGCGGATAAACACAGATACGCAGTATTTT.

The CDR3 nucleotides read TGTGCCAGCAGCTTAGTGGCGGGAGGTTCTTCCGAGCAGTACTTC. This codes for CASSLVAGGSSEQYF. V is TRBV7-2 and J is TRBJ2-7; 8 nucleotides align to TRBD2. Germline values: CDR1 SGHTA, CDR2 FQGNSA. The junction had 8 bases not matched to a gene; V was cut back by 1 base and J by 6 bases. CDR3 size: 15 residues.

CDR3 sequence: CASSYPPLGEGDTQYF. The CDR3 region has the DNA TGTGCCAGCAGCTACCCCCCCCTAGGCGAAGGAGATACGCAGTATTTT. This chain joins TRBV7-9 and TRBJ2-3; D is unclear. The V end lost 4 bases, the J end lost 5 bases, and 19 bases lay between the germline ends. Germline V gene sequence: CDR1 SEHNR, CDR2 FQNEAQ (reference sequence). The CDR3 runs 16 residues.

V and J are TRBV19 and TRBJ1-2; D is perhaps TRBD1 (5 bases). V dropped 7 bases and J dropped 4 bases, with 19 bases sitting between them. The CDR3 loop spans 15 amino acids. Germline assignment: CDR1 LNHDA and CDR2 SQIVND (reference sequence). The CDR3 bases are TGTGCCAGTACCAGAACGGGACTATTAGTCTATGGCTACACCTTC. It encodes CASTRTGLLVYGYTF.

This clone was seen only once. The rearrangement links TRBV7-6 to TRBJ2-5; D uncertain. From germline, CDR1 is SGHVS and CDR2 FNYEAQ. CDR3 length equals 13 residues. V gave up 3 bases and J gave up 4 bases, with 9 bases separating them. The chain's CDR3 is CASSFRVRETQYF. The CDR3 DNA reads TGTGCCAGCAGCTTCCGGGTCAGAGAGACCCAGTACTTC.

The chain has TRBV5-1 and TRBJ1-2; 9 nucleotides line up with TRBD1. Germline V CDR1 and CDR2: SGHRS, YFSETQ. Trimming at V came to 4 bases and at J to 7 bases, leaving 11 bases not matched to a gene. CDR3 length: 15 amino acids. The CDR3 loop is CASSILGDRVGGYTF. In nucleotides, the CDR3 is TGCGCCAGCAGCATTCTTGGGGACAGGGTCGGTGGCTACACCTTC.

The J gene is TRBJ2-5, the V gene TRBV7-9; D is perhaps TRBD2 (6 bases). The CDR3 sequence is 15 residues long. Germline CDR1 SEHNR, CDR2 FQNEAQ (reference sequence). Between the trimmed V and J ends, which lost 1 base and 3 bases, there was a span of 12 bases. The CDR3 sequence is CASSLGEVQKETQYF. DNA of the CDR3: TGTGCCAGCAGCTTAGGGGAGGTACAGAAAGAGACCCAGTACTTC.

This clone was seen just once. Here the CDR3 DNA reads TGTGCCAGTAGTTTAGGACTAGCGGGAGGACGTGAGCAGTTCTTC. It specifies CASSLGLAGGREQFF. The chain combines TRBV19 with TRBJ2-1; 14 bases match TRBD2. This CDR3 has 15 amino acids. Losses at the gene ends were 5 bases for V and 9 bases for J; bases not matched to a gene: 6. From germline, CDR1 is LNHDA and CDR2 SQIVND (reference sequence).

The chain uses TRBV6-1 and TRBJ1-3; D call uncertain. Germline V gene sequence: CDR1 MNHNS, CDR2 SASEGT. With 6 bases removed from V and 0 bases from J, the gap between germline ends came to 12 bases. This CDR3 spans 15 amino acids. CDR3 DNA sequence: TGTGCCAGCAGGCGGGAAGGGCTCTCTGGAAACACCATATATTTT. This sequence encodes CASRREGLSGNTIYF.

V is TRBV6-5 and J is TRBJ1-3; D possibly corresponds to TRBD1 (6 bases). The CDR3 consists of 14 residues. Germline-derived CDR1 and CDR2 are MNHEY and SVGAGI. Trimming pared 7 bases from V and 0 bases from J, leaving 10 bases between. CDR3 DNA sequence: TGTGCCAGCATGGACAGTTTCTCTGGAAACACCATATATTTT. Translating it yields CASMDSFSGNTIYF.

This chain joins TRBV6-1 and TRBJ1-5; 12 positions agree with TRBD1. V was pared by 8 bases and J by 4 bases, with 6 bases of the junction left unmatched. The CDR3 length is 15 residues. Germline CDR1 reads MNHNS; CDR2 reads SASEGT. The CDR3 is CASLGTGGGNQPQHF. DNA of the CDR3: TGTGCCAGCCTGGGGACAGGGGGCGGTAATCAGCCCCAGCATTTT.

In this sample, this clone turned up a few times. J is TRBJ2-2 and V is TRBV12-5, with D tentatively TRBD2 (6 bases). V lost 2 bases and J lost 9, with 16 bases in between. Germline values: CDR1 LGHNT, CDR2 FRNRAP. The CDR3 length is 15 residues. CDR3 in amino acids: CASGLYSGEPRELFF. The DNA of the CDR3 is TGTGCTAGTGGTTTGTACTCGGGGGAGCCCAGGGAGCTGTTTTTT.

The CDR3 spells CASRTYTGELFF. As DNA, the CDR3 is TGTGCCAGCAGGACTTACACCGGGGAGCTGTTTTTT. The rearrangement joins TRBV6-5 to TRBJ2-2; D unresolved. The CDR3 runs to 12 residues. V lost 6 bases and J lost 3, with 5 bases in between. CDR1 and CDR2 (germline): MNHEY, SVGAGI.

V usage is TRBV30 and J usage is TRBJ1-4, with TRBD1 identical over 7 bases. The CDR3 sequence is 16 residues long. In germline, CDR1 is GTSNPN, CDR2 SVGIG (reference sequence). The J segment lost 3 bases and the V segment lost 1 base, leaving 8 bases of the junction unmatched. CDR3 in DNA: TGTGCCTGGAGTGCAACAGGGGTATGGTCTAATGAAAAACTGTTTTTT. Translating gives CAWSATGVWSNEKLFF.

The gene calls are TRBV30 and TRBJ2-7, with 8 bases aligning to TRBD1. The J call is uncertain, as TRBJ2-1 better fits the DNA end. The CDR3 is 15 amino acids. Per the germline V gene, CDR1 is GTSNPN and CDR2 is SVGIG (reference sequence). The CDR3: CAWSVLGQGADEQFF. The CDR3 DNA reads TGTGCCTGGAGTGTACTCGGGCAGGGGGCCGACGAGCAGTTCTTC.

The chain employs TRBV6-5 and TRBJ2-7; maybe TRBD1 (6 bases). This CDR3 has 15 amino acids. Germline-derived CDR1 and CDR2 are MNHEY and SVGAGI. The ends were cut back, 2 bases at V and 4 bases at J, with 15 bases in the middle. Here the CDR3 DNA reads TGTGCCAGCAGTTACGGGCAGGGGTCTATATACGAGCAGTACTTC. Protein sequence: CASSYGQGSIYEQYF.

Here the CDR3 reads CASSFSNLNTEAFF. DNA of the CDR3: TGCGCCAGCAGCTTCTCTAACTTGAACACTGAAGCTTTCTTT. The J gene is TRBJ1-1, the V gene TRBV5-1; D is undetermined. CDR3 size: 14 residues. Germline values: CDR1 SGHRS, CDR2 YFSETQ. V was shortened by 2 bases and J by 0 bases, with 8 bases between the two germline ends.

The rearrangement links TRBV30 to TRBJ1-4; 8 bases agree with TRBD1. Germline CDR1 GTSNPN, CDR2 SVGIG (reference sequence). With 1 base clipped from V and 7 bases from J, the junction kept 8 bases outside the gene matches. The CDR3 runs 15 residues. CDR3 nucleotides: TGTGCCTGGAGTGGGGGACAGGCAGAGAGTGAAAAACTGTTTTTT. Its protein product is CAWSGGQAESEKLFF.

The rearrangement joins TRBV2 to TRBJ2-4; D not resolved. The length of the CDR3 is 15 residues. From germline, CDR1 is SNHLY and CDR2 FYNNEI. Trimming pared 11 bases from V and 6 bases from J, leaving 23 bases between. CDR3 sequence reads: CASRKLPVTANIQYF. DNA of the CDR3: TGTGCCTCCAGGAAGTTACCCGTCACGGCAAACATTCAGTACTTC.

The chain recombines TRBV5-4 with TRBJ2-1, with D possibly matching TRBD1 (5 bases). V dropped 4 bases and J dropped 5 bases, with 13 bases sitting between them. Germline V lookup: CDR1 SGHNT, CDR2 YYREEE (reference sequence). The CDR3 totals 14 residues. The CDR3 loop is CASSQNTGDNEQFF. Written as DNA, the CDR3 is TGTGCCAGCAGCCAGAATACAGGAGACAATGAGCAGTTCTTC.

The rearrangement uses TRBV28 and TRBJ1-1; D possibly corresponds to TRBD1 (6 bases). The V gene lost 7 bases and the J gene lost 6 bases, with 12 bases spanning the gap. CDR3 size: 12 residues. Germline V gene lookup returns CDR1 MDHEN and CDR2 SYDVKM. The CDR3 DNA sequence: TGTGCCAGCAAATCCACAGGGTCTGAAGCTTTCTTT. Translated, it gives CASKSTGSEAFF. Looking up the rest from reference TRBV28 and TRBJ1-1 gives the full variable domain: DVKVTQSSRYLVKRTGEKVFLECVQDMDHENMFWYRQDPGLGLRLIYFSYDVKMKEKGDIPEGYSVSREKKERFSLILESASTNQTSMYLCASKSTGSEAFFGQGTRLTVV.

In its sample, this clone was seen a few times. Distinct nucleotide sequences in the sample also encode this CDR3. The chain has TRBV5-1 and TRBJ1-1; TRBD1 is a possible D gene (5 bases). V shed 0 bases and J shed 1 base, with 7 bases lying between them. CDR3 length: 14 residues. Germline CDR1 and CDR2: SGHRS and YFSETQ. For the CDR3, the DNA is TGCGCCAGCAGCTTGGCCCAGGGGAACACTGAAGCTTTCTTT. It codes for CASSLAQGNTEAFF.

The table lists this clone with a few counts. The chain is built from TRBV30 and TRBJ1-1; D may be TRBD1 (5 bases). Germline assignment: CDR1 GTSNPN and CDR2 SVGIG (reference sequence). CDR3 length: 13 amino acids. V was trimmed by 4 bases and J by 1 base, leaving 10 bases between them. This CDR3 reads CAWIPRENTEAFF. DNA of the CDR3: TGTGCCTGGATCCCCAGGGAGAACACTGAAGCTTTCTTT.

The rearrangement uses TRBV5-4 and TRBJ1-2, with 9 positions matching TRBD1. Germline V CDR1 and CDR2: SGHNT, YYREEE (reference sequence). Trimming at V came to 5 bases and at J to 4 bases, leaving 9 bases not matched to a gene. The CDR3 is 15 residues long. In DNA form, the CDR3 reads TGTGCCAGCAGATCACAGGGGGCGCTCAGCTATGGCTACACCTTC. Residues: CASRSQGALSYGYTF.

As DNA, the CDR3 is TGTGCCAGCAGTGAATCGGGCGGGGAGCTGTTTTTT. Its protein product is CASSESGGELFF. The chain couples TRBV2 to TRBJ2-2; no reliable D call. V was cut by 2 bases and J by 7 bases, with 5 bases left in between. The CDR3 runs to 12 residues. Germline V gene data show CDR1 as SNHLY and CDR2 as FYNNEI. The variable domain in full, with the rest retrieved from reference TRBV2 and TRBJ2-2, is EPEVTQTPSHQVTQMGQEVILRCVPISNHLYFYWYRQILGQKVEFLVSFYNNEISEKSEIFDDQFSVERPDGSNFTLKIRSTKLEDSAMYFCASSESGGELFFGEGSRLTVL.

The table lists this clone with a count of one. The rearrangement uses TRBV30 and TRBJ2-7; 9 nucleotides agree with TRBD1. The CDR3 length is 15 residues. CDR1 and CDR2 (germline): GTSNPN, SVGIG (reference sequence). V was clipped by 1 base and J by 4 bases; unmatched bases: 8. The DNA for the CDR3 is TGTGCCTGGAGTGAATCCGGGACAGGGTCATACGAGCAGTACTTC. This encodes CAWSESGTGSYEQYF.

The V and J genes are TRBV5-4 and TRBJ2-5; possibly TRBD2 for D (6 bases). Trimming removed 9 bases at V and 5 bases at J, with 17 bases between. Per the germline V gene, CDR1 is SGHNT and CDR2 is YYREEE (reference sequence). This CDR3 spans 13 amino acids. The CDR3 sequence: CATRGGDQETQYF. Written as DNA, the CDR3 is TGTGCCACCCGAGGAGGGGATCAGGAGACCCAGTACTTC.

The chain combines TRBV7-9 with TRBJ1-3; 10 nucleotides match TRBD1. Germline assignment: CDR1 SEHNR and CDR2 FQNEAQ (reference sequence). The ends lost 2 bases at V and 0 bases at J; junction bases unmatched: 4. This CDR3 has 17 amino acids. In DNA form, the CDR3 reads TGTGCCAGCAGCTTATGGACAGGGGGATACTCTGGAAACACCATATATTTT. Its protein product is CASSLWTGGYSGNTIYF.

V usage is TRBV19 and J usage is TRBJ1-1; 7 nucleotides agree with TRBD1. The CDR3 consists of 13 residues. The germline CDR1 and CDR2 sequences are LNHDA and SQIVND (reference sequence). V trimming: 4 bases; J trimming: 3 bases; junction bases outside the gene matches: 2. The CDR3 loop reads CASSTTGDTEAFF. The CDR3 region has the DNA TGTGCCAGTAGTACTACAGGGGACACTGAAGCTTTCTTT.

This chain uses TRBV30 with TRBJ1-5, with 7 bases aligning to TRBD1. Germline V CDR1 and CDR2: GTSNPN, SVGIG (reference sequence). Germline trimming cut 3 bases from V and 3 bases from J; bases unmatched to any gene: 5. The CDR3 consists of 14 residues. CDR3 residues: CAWSDRALNQPQHF. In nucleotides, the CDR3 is TGTGCCTGGAGCGACAGGGCGCTCAATCAGCCCCAGCATTTT.